One and the same sample provided the 25 T cell receptor beta chains below, sequenced in a study of cytomegalovirus exposure and HLA in healthy donors. In the PCR, 60 Vbeta and 13 Jbeta primers were used. The assay was immunoSEQ multiplex PCR, and TCRdb's table has in-frame clones only and misses some. The sample includes around 100,000 clones, almost 70% of them seen just once. Sequencing was done on a sample of PBMCs. All receptors come from a man aged 30 to 39 in good health and CMV-seropositive.

This rearrangement joins TRBV7-3 to TRBJ2-3, with D perhaps matching TRBD2 (9 bases). Germline CDR1 reads SGHTA; CDR2 reads FQGTGA. Trimming cost V 10 bases and J 1 base, with 30 bases left between them. The CDR3 extends over 19 amino acids. The CDR3 DNA follows: TGTGCCACCAGGGCAGCGGGGGGCCGGGGACAGGTGGGCACAGATACGCAGTATTTT. It codes for CATRAAGGRGQVGTDTQYF.

Only one count was recorded for this clone. The V call is TRBV4-3, the J call TRBJ2-1; 9 nucleotides align to TRBD2. The ends lost 4 bases at V and 9 bases at J; junction bases unmatched: 10. This CDR3 has 15 amino acids. CDR1 is LGHNA, CDR2 YSLEER, per germline. CDR3 coding DNA: TGCGCCAGCAGCCGTACTTTAGCGGGAGCAGGTGAGCAGTTCTTC. Its translation: CASSRTLAGAGEQFF.

This clone was counted only a few times. The V and J genes are TRBV6-5 and TRBJ1-5; 9 nucleotides match TRBD1. J was trimmed by 7 bases and V by 2 bases; bases with no gene match: 9. This CDR3 is built from 16 residues. The germline V gene has CDR1 MNHEY and CDR2 SVGAGI. For the CDR3, the DNA is TGTGCCAGCAGTTACCCAGACAGGGGGAGCAGACAGCCCCAGCATTTT. It encodes CASSYPDRGSRQPQHF.

V and J are TRBV7-6 and TRBJ2-4; 8 bases are shared with TRBD2. This CDR3 has 16 residues. The germline gives CDR1 SGHVS, CDR2 FNYEAQ. V was clipped by 4 bases and J by 9 bases; unmatched bases: 14. CDR3 sequence: CASSSEGTGGQGIQYF. DNA for the CDR3: TGTGCCAGCAGCTCAGAGGGCACGGGGGGGCAGGGCATTCAGTACTTC.

The chain couples TRBV6-6 to TRBJ1-3, with unresolved D. Per the germline V gene, CDR1 is MNHNY and CDR2 is SVGAGI (reference sequence). The length of the CDR3 is 13 residues. The V end was cut by 7 bases, the J end by 4 bases, with 11 bases between. DNA for the CDR3: TGTGCCAGCACCCCAGGTCAGGGAAACACCATATATTTT. It yields the protein CASTPGQGNTIYF.

The CDR3, as DNA: TGTGCCAGCAGTGAAGAGAGGGACTCCTACGAGCAGTACTTC. It translates to CASSEERDSYEQYF. This chain uses TRBV6-1 with TRBJ2-7, with a tentative D call TRBD2 (5 bases). Germline values: CDR1 MNHNS, CDR2 SASEGT. This CDR3 spans 14 amino acids. Trimming shortened V by 1 base and J by 0 bases, and 7 bases separated the two germline ends.

This clone has a single count. The V call is TRBV11-3, the J call TRBJ1-1; D possibly corresponds to TRBD1 (6 bases). The CDR3 is 13 amino acids. Trimming left V 5 bases short and J 3 bases short, with 10 bases between. Germline CDR1 and CDR2: SGHNT and YENEEA. In nucleotides, the CDR3 is TGTGCCAGCAGCCTACAGGGTGACACTGAAGCTTTCTTT. This encodes CASSLQGDTEAFF.

The table lists this clone with a count of one. This chain joins TRBV2 and TRBJ2-7; D perhaps matches TRBD2 (7 bases). Trimming removed 4 bases from V and 6 bases from J, with 13 bases in between. In germline, CDR1 is SNHLY, CDR2 FYNNEI. The CDR3 length is 13 residues. CDR3 sequence: CASSARGAGEQYF. The CDR3 DNA sequence: TGTGCCAGCAGTGCCCGGGGGGCAGGCGAGCAGTACTTC.

This clone has only a few counts. This chain joins TRBV11-2 and TRBJ1-6; D is possibly TRBD1 (6 bases). Germline loops: CDR1 SGHAT, CDR2 FQNNGV. The germline V and J ends were trimmed by 6 bases and 6 bases, with 21 bases remaining between them. The CDR3 covers 17 residues. CDR3 sequence (DNA): TGTGCCAGCAGATCTAACAGGGCGAGGCAATTTAATTCACCCCTCCACTTT. Its protein product is CASRSNRARQFNSPLHF.

The chain carries TRBV7-9 and TRBJ2-1; TRBD2 agrees at 9 bases. Germline CDR1 is SEHNR and CDR2 is FQNEAQ (reference sequence). J was trimmed by 5 bases and V by 1 base; bases with no gene match: 6. The length of the CDR3 is 16 residues. In nucleotides, the CDR3 is TGTGCCAGCAGCTTAGATAGGCTAGCGGGAAACAATGAGCAGTTCTTC. Its protein product is CASSLDRLAGNNEQFF.

This chain joins TRBV7-9 and TRBJ2-1; 9 nucleotides match TRBD2. Per the germline V gene, CDR1 is SEHNR and CDR2 is FQNEAQ (reference sequence). V lost 5 bases to trimming and J lost 6 bases; unmatched junction nucleotides: 8. The CDR3 runs to 15 residues. The CDR3 reads CASSTSGTSLNEQFF. CDR3 in DNA: TGTGCCAGCAGCACGTCCGGGACTAGCCTCAATGAGCAGTTCTTC.

This rearrangement joins TRBV6-4 to TRBJ1-1; D gene ambiguous. The germline V and J ends were trimmed by 2 bases and 4 bases, with 8 bases remaining between them. Germline values: CDR1 MRHNA, CDR2 SNTAGT. This CDR3 has 13 residues. This chain's CDR3 is CASSDGPLTEAFF. The DNA for the CDR3 is TGTGCCAGCAGTGACGGGCCGCTCACTGAAGCTTTCTTT.

This clone has a handful of counts. The gene calls are TRBV15 and TRBJ2-3, with 9 nucleotides matching TRBD2. The length of the CDR3 is 15 residues. The trim removed 6 bases at V and 4 bases at J, leaving 8 bases unmatched. The germline V gene has CDR1 LNHNV and CDR2 YYDKDF (reference sequence). The CDR3 DNA reads TGTGCCACCAGAGGTCCGGGACTAGCCTCAGATACGCAGTATTTT. It specifies CATRGPGLASDTQYF. The entire variable domain, with the rest obtained from reference TRBV15 and TRBJ2-3, is as follows: DAMVIQNPRYQVTQFGKPVTLSCSQTLNHNVMYWYQQKSSQAPKLLFHYYDKDFNNEADTPDNFQSRRPNTSFCFLDIRSPGLGDTAMYLCATRGPGLASDTQYFGPGTRLTVL.

The chain couples TRBV7-3 to TRBJ1-2, with 7 bases that match TRBD1. The CDR3 totals 13 residues. V trimming: 5 bases; J trimming: 5 bases; junction bases outside the gene matches: 5. CDR1 is SGHTA, CDR2 FQGTGA, per germline. The chain's CDR3 is CASSPDREYGYTF. The CDR3 coding sequence is TGTGCCAGCAGCCCCGACAGGGAATATGGCTACACCTTC.

J is TRBJ2-3 and V is TRBV6-5; 9 bases line up with TRBD1. The germline V gene encodes CDR1 MNHEY and CDR2 SVGAGI. V lost 6 bases, J lost 4 bases, and 5 bases stayed unmatched. CDR3 length equals 14 residues. In DNA, the CDR3 is TGTGCCAGCAGCCCCGGGACAGGGCCAGATACGCAGTATTTT. Its protein is CASSPGTGPDTQYF.

This sequence joins TRBV7-9 and TRBJ1-1; maybe TRBD1 (5 bases). This CDR3 comprises 15 residues. Germline CDR1 reads SEHNR; CDR2 reads FQNEAQ (reference sequence). V gave up 5 bases and J gave up 0 bases, with 13 bases separating them. The CDR3 DNA follows: TGTGCCAGCAGCCCGCCAGGGATCATGAACACTGAAGCTTTCTTT. Its translation is CASSPPGIMNTEAFF.

This clone was found a few times. The rearrangement uses TRBV28 and TRBJ2-1; TRBD1 matches at 7 bases. After removal of 6 bases from V and 0 bases from J, the junction contained 8 bases not matched to a gene. The CDR3 loop spans 16 amino acids. Germline CDR1 reads MDHEN; CDR2 reads SYDVKM. The CDR3 DNA sequence: TGTGCCAGCAGCGCTCAGACAGGGAGCTCCTACAATGAGCAGTTCTTC. Its protein product is CASSAQTGSSYNEQFF.

The CDR3 sequence is CASSQPDRGGDEQFF. CDR3 sequence (DNA): TGCGCCAGCAGCCAACCCGACAGGGGAGGAGATGAGCAGTTCTTC. V and J are TRBV4-1 and TRBJ2-1; 8 bases map to TRBD1. Germline V lookup: CDR1 MGHRA, CDR2 YSYEKL. V lost 2 bases, J lost 8 bases, and 8 bases stayed unmatched. The CDR3 spans 15 residues.

This rearrangement joins TRBV7-9 to TRBJ1-2; 9 bases map to TRBD1. V was clipped by 5 bases and J by 10 bases; unmatched bases: 2. Germline V gene sequence: CDR1 SEHNR, CDR2 FQNEAQ (reference sequence). The CDR3 extends over 11 amino acids. This CDR3 is CASSRTGDYTF. The CDR3 DNA reads TGTGCCAGCAGCCGGACAGGGGACTACACCTTC.

This clone has only one observation. The CDR3 DNA sequence: TGCGCCAGCAGCCAACCTGACAGAAGAAATGAAAAACTGTTTTTT. Translation gives CASSQPDRRNEKLFF. The chain has TRBV4-3 and TRBJ1-4; D perhaps matches TRBD1 (5 bases). There are 15 residues in the CDR3. The V end was cut by 2 bases, the J end by 5 bases, with 12 bases between. Germline V gene data show CDR1 as LGHNA and CDR2 as YSLEER.

This clone appeared a few times. This chain joins TRBV28 and TRBJ2-2, with TRBD1 matching over 9 bases. With 5 bases clipped from V and 0 bases from J, the junction kept 1 base outside the gene matches. This CDR3 contains 15 residues. The germline gives CDR1 MDHEN, CDR2 SYDVKM. DNA for the CDR3: TGTGCCAGCAGTAGACAGGGGGCGAACACCGGGGAGCTGTTTTTT. Protein product: CASSRQGANTGELFF.

The chain uses TRBV27 and TRBJ1-2; 7 positions match TRBD1. This CDR3 region has 13 residues. V gave up 3 bases and J gave up 4 bases; unmatched junction bases: 2. Germline V gene lookup returns CDR1 MNHEY and CDR2 SMNVEV (reference sequence). CDR3 region: CASSFEGAYGYTF. CDR3 DNA sequence: TGTGCCAGCAGTTTTGAGGGGGCCTATGGCTACACCTTC.

V gene TRBV2 combines with J gene TRBJ2-5, with TRBD1 identical over 7 bases. Looked up from germline, CDR1 is SNHLY and CDR2 is FYNNEI. The CDR3 covers 13 residues. The trim removed 7 bases at V and 2 bases at J, leaving 4 bases unmatched. CDR3 in amino acids: CASMGQRQETQYF. The CDR3 nucleotides read TGTGCCAGCATGGGACAGAGACAAGAGACCCAGTACTTC.

This clone was counted once. The V call is TRBV4-2, the J call TRBJ2-4, with 8 bases fitting TRBD2. This CDR3 comprises 15 residues. Germline V gene lookup returns CDR1 LGHNA and CDR2 YNFKEQ. Trimming cost V 11 bases and J 1 base; bases outside gene matches: 10. CDR3 sequence reads: CAASREREAKNIQYF. DNA for the CDR3: TGTGCCGCATCGAGGGAGCGGGAGGCCAAAAACATTCAGTACTTC.

The chain carries TRBV7-8 and TRBJ2-7, with TRBD1 matching over 9 bases. Looked up from germline, CDR1 is SGHVS and CDR2 is FQNEAQ. There are 18 residues in the CDR3. Germline trimming cut 4 bases from V and 3 bases from J; bases unmatched to any gene: 16. The CDR3 protein is CASSSALPGQGMIYEQYV. In nucleotides, the CDR3 is TGTGCCAGCAGCTCCGCCCTCCCGGGACAGGGAATGATCTACGAGCAGTACGTC.